This T cell receptor (beta chain) is drawn from a study of T cell repertoires in cytomegalovirus infection. Study as a whole: CMV epitopes in the study were HLA-C-restricted (recently identified) and HLA-B-restricted (well studied). The study's findings and limits: Dominating the ex vivo response were HLA-C-restricted CMV-specific TCR beta clonotypes. Frequencies of public TCR beta families were cumulated, and this identified carriers of CMV plus the relevant HLA.

A note on this clonotype: Its antigen is not known.

TCRdb recomputed calls from the reads with MiXCR, one row per CDR3 protein. The table has around 570,000 distinct CDR3 sequences, just under 40% seen once. The specimen comprised cultured PBMCs, sampled from culture after CMV antigen stimulation. This clonotype was obtained from a human donor in good health (CMV status not recorded). Some clones in this sample may be carry-over from other donors' samples.

The CDR3 protein is CASRRGGVGEKLFF. In DNA form, the CDR3 reads TGTGCCAGCAGACGGGGGGGGGTGGGTGAAAAACTGTTTTTT. The rearrangement links TRBV7-2 to TRBJ1-4, with D tentatively TRBD1 (5 bases). Trimming cost V 6 bases and J 7 bases, with 15 bases left between them. The CDR3 contains 14 residues. The germline V gene encodes CDR1 SGHTA and CDR2 FQGNSA.